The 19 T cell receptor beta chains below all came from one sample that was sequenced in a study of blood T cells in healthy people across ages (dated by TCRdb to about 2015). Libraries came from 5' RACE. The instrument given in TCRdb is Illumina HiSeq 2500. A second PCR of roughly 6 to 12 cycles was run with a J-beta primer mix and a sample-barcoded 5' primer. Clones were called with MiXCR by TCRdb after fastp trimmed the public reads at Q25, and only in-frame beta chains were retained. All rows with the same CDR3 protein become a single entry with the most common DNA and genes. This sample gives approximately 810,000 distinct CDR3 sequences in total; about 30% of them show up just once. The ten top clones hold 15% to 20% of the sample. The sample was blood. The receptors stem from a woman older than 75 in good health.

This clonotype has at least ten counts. In nucleotides, the CDR3 is TGCAGCGTCGTACTTCCGGGCAGGGGGCGAACCGGCTACACCTTC. Protein sequence: CSVVLPGRGRTGYTF. This sequence joins TRBV29-1 and TRBJ1-2; 8 positions agree with TRBD1. The V gene's germline CDR1 is SQVTM and CDR2 ANQGSEA. This CDR3 has 15 amino acids. V was clipped by 6 bases and J by 8 bases; unmatched bases: 17. Filled out from reference TRBV29-1 and TRBJ1-2, the complete variable domain reads SAVISQKPSRDICQRGTSLTIQCQVDSQVTMMFWYRQQPGQSLTLIATANQGSEATYESGFVIDKFPISRPNLTFSTLTVSNMSPEDSSIYLCSVVLPGRGRTGYTFGSGTRLTVV.

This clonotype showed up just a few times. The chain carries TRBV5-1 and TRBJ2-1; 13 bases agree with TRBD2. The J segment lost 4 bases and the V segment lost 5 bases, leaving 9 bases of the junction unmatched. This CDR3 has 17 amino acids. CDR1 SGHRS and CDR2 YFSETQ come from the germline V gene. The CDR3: CASRPEGLAGAYNEQFF. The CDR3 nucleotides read TGCGCCAGCAGGCCCGAAGGACTAGCGGGGGCATACAATGAGCAGTTCTTC.

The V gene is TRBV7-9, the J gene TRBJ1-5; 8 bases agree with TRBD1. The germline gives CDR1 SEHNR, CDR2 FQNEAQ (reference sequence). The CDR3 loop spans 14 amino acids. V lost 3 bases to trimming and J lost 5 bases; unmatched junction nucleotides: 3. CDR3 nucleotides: TGTGCCAGCAGCTTGGGACAGGATCATCAGCCCCAGCATTTT. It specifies CASSLGQDHQPQHF.

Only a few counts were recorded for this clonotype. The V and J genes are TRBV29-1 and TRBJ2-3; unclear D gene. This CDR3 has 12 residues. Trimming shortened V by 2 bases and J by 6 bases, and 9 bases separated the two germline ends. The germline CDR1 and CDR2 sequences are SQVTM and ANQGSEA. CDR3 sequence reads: CSVETAWDTQYF. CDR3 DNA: TGCAGCGTTGAAACGGCGTGGGATACGCAGTATTTT.

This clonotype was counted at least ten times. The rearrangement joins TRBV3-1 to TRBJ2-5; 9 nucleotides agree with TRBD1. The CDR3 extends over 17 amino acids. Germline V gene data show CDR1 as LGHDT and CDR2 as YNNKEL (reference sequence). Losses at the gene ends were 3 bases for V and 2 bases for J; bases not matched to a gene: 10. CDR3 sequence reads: CASSQRMPGQGQETQYF. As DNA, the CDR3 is TGTGCCAGCAGCCAGCGAATGCCGGGACAGGGTCAAGAGACCCAGTACTTC.

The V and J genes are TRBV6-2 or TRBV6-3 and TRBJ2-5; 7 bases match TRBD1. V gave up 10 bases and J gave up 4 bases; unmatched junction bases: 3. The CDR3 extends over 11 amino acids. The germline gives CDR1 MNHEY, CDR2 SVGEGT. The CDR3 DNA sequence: TGTGCCATCGCAGGGGGAGAGACCCAGTACTTC. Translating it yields CAIAGGETQYF.

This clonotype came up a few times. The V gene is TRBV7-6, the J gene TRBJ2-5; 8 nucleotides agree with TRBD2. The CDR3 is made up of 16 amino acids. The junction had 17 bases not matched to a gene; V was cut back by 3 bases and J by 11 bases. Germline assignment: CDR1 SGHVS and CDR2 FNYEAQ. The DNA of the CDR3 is TGTGCCAGCAGCTTGCGGTCGGGGGGGGCAAGGAATGAGCAGTACTTC. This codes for CASSLRSGGARNEQYF.

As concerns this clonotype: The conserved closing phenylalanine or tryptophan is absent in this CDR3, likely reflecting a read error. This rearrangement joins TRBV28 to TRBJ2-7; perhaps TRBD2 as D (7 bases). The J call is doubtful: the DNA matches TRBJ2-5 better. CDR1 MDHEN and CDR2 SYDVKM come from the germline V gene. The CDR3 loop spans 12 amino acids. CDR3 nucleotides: TGTGCCAGCGGGGGGGCCCAAGAGACCCAGTACTTA. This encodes CASGGAQETQYL.

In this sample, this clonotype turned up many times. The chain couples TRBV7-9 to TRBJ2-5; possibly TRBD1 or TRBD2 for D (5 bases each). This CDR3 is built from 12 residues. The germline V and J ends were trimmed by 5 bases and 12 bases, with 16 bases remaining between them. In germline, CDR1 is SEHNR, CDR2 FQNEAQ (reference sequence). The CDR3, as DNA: TGTGCCAGCAGCCCCGGTGGGGACCCCAAGTACTTC. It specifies CASSPGGDPKYF.

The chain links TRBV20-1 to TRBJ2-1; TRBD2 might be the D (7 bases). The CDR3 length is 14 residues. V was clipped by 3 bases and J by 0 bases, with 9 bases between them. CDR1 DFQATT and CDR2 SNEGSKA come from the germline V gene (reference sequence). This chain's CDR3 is CSASRGGSYNEQFF. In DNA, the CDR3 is TGCAGTGCTAGTAGGGGGGGCTCCTACAATGAGCAGTTCTTC.

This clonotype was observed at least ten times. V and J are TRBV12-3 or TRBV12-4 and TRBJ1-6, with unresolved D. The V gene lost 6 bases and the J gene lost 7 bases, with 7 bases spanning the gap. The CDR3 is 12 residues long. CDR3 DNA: TGTGCCAGCAGGTCCACCAATTCACCCCTCCACTTT. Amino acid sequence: CASRSTNSPLHF.

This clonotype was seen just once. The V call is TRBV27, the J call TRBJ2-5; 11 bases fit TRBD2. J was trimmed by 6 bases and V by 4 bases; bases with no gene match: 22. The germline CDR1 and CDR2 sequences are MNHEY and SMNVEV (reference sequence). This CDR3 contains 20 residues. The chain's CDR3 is CASSSRLVAGGLPQEKTQYF. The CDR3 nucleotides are TGTGCCAGCAGTTCCCGACTTGTAGCGGGAGGGCTACCCCAGGAAAAGACCCAGTACTTC.

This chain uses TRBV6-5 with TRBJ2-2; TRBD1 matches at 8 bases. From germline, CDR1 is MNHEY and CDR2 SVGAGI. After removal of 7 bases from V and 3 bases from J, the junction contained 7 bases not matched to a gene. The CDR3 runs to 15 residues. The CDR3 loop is CASTTGGKYTGELFF. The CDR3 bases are TGTGCCAGCACCACAGGGGGAAAATACACCGGGGAGCTGTTTTTT.

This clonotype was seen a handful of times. The CDR3 DNA is TGTGCCAGCAGTTACAGTCGGGCCCGGAGGACTGAAGCTTTCTTT. Protein sequence: CASSYSRARRTEAFF. This chain links TRBV6-2 or TRBV6-3 with TRBJ1-1; D gene unclear. V was shortened by 2 bases and J by 5 bases, with 15 bases between the two germline ends. The CDR3 runs to 15 residues. From germline, CDR1 is MNHEY and CDR2 SVGEGT.

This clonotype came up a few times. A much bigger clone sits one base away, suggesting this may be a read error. The DNA for the CDR3 is TGTGCCAGCAGCTTAGAGGGCAGGGGTCAGCAGTACTTC. Protein sequence: CASSLEGRGQQYF. The rearrangement joins TRBV7-2 to TRBJ2-5; D is perhaps TRBD1 (6 bases). Germline values: CDR1 SGHTA, CDR2 FQGNSA. This CDR3 is 13 amino acids long. The V end lost 1 base, the J end lost 11 bases, and 14 bases lay between the germline ends.

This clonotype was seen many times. The CDR3 reads CASTDFIQGPYEQYF. CDR3 nucleotide sequence: TGTGCCAGCACCGACTTTATACAGGGGCCCTACGAGCAGTACTTC. V usage is TRBV7-2 and J usage is TRBJ2-7; 7 positions match TRBD1. CDR3 length: 15 amino acids. Trimming cost V 7 bases and J 2 bases; bases outside gene matches: 11. Germline V CDR1 and CDR2: SGHTA, FQGNSA.

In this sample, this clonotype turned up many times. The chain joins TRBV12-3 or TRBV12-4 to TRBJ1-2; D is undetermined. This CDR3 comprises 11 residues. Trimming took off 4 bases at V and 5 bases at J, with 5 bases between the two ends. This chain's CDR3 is CASSSPYGYTF. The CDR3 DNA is TGTGCCAGCAGTTCACCATATGGCTACACCTTC.

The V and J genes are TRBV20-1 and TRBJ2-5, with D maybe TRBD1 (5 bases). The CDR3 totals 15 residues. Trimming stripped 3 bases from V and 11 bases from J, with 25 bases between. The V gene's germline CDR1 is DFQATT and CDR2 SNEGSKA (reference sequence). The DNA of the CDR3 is TGCAGTGCTAGTATGGGGCCTGAGGACCGAAGTATGCAGTACTTC. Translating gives CSASMGPEDRSMQYF.

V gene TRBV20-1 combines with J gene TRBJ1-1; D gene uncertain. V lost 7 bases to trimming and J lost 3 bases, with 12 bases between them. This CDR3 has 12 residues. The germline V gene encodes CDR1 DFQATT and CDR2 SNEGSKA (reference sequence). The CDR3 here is CSVLTNYTEAFF. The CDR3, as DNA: TGCAGTGTCCTGACGAACTACACTGAAGCTTTCTTT.